The 13 T cell receptor beta chains listed next were all sequenced from one sample in a study of T-cell memory formation after mild COVID-19 (dated by TCRdb to the early 2020s). Library preparation was by 5' RACE. Sequencing was carried out with an Illumina NovaSeq 6000. The public reads were reanalyzed by TCRdb: fastp trimming at Q25, MiXCR alignment, in-frame beta chains only. Each record represents a unique CDR3 protein, reported with the most common genes and DNA among its rows. The sample table lists about 110,000 distinct CDR3 sequences, 13% to 15% of them with a count of one. Together, the top ten hold roughly 40% of the sample. The specimen sequenced was PBMCs or a T cell subset sorted from them (not recorded which). The receptors were gathered from a young man who had mild COVID-19 (a few samples of this study predate the infection). The sample titles of this study are shuffled in the database, so cell type and time point are left out; the donor was told from shared clones.

This clonotype was observed a handful of times. The CDR3 spells CASSLSGTRVSNEQFF. DNA for the CDR3: TGCGCCAGCAGCTTGTCGGGGACACGGGTTAGTAATGAGCAGTTCTTC. The chain uses TRBV5-1 and TRBJ2-1, with D perhaps TRBD1 (6 bases). The length of the CDR3 is 16 residues. The V end lost 1 base, the J end lost 7 bases, and 18 bases lay between the germline ends. Germline V gene data show CDR1 as SGHRS and CDR2 as YFSETQ.

This clonotype has a handful of counts. The CDR3 nucleotides read TGCGCCAGCAGCCAAGTGTATGCGACCTCCTACGAGCAGTACGTC. Translated, it gives CASSQVYATSYEQYV. The V call is TRBV4-1, the J call TRBJ2-7; D is uncertain. This CDR3 has 15 residues. The V gene lost 1 base and the J gene lost 0 bases, with 10 bases spanning the gap. Germline values: CDR1 MGHRA, CDR2 YSYEKL.

This clonotype was counted many times. This rearrangement joins TRBV5-7 to TRBJ2-7, with 7 nucleotides matching TRBD2. TRBV5-7 is designated an ORF whose function remains uncertain. This CDR3 has 15 amino acids. The J segment lost 1 base and the V segment lost 4 bases, leaving 8 bases of the junction unmatched. The CDR3 reads CASSPRGYRSYEQYF. CDR3 DNA: TGTGCCAGCAGCCCGCGGGGGTACCGTTCCTACGAGCAGTACTTC.

The chain combines TRBV2 with TRBJ2-2; unclear D gene. CDR1 and CDR2 (germline): SNHLY, FYNNEI. The germline V and J ends were trimmed by 3 bases and 1 base, with 12 bases remaining between them. There are 16 residues in the CDR3. The DNA for the CDR3 is TGTGCCAGCAGTGAGTCTTGGGCAGAGAACACCGGGGAGCTGTTTTTT. The encoded protein is CASSESWAENTGELFF.

This clonotype appeared a few times. This chain links TRBV7-2 with TRBJ2-5, with D possibly being TRBD1 or TRBD2 (5 bases each). V lost 4 bases, J lost 2 bases, and 20 bases lay in between. CDR1 SGHTA and CDR2 FQGNSA come from the germline V gene. The CDR3 length is 17 residues. In nucleotides, the CDR3 is TGTGCCAGCAGCTCCGTTTCCGGGACCTGGTCTCAAGAGACCCAGTACTTC. Translated, it gives CASSSVSGTWSQETQYF.

The chain joins TRBV15 to TRBJ2-7, with 7 bases lining up with TRBD2. From germline, CDR1 is LNHNV and CDR2 YYDKDF (reference sequence). The CDR3 extends over 16 amino acids. The junction had 8 bases not matched to a gene; V was cut back by 0 bases and J by 3 bases. Here the CDR3 DNA reads TGTGCCACCAGCAGAGATGGTATATCGGGGGGCTACGAGCAGTACTTC. This sequence encodes CATSRDGISGGYEQYF.

A few counts support this clonotype. V usage is TRBV13 and J usage is TRBJ2-2; D might be TRBD2 (5 bases). V was shortened by 1 base and J by 3 bases, with 12 bases between the two germline ends. The CDR3 extends over 16 amino acids. Looked up from germline, CDR1 is PRHDT and CDR2 is FYEKMQ (reference sequence). CDR3 bases: TGTGCCAGCAGCTTAGCGAGGGTCGCGTACACCGGGGAGCTGTTTTTT. This gives the protein CASSLARVAYTGELFF.

This chain links TRBV29-1 with TRBJ2-2, with a weak D call TRBD2 (5 bases). The CDR3 totals 13 residues. V gave up 2 bases and J gave up 3 bases, with 7 bases separating them. Looked up from germline, CDR1 is SQVTM and CDR2 is ANQGSEA. The CDR3 sequence: CSVELADTGELFF. DNA of the CDR3: TGCAGCGTTGAACTAGCAGACACCGGGGAGCTGTTTTTT.

This clonotype was seen many times. The chain joins TRBV13 to TRBJ2-5, with D possibly TRBD2 on 6 matching bases. CDR3 size: 16 residues. CDR1 and CDR2 from the germline V gene are PRHDT and FYEKMQ (reference sequence). V was cut by 3 bases and J by 5 bases, with 19 bases left in between. The CDR3 region has the DNA TGTGCCAGCAGCTTTCCTCCACAGCGGGTGCCGGAGACCCAGTACTTC. Amino acids: CASSFPPQRVPETQYF.

The CDR3 DNA reads TGTGCCACCAGTGATCGGGACTACCCGTCGAACACCGGGGAGCTGTTTTTT. This sequence encodes CATSDRDYPSNTGELFF. V gene TRBV24-1 combines with J gene TRBJ2-2; 7 positions match TRBD2. In germline, CDR1 is KGHDR, CDR2 SFDVKD. There are 17 residues in the CDR3. The ends lost 3 bases at V and 0 bases at J; junction bases unmatched: 6.

The rearrangement joins TRBV6-5 to TRBJ1-1; D is unclear. The germline gives CDR1 MNHEY, CDR2 SVGAGI. CDR3 length: 12 amino acids. V was shortened by 1 base and J by 5 bases, with 5 bases between the two germline ends. As DNA, the CDR3 is TGTGCCAGCAGTTACTTGGGTACTGAAGCTTTCTTT. Translating gives CASSYLGTEAFF.

In this sample, this clonotype turned up a few times. This chain joins TRBV6-5 and TRBJ2-5; D is possibly TRBD1 (6 bases). V lost 0 bases to trimming and J lost 1 base, with 9 bases between them. Germline CDR1 is MNHEY and CDR2 is SVGAGI. CDR3 size: 15 residues. The CDR3 loop is CASSYSAGAQETQYF. CDR3 coding DNA: TGTGCCAGCAGTTACTCAGCAGGGGCCCAAGAGACCCAGTACTTC.

The table lists this clonotype with many counts. The chain links TRBV19 to TRBJ2-3, with 11 positions matching TRBD2. The CDR3 is made up of 16 amino acids. Germline V gene data show CDR1 as LNHDA and CDR2 as SQIVND (reference sequence). V was pared by 6 bases and J by 4 bases, with 9 bases of the junction left unmatched. The CDR3 nucleotides read TGTGCCAGTAGCCCACTAGCGGGGGAAACATCAGATACGCAGTATTTT. Translated: CASSPLAGETSDTQYF.